This record covers a single T cell receptor (beta chain). No antigen is known for it. The study ran its PCR with 60 Vbeta and 13 Jbeta primers. The method was immunoSEQ multiplex PCR; TCRdb's version includes in-frame clones alone and lacks a portion of them. The sample holds over 100,000 clones, 75% to 85% seen once. All the people who gave samples were healthy bone marrow donors. These data are taken from a study of cytomegalovirus exposure and HLA in healthy donors. Study at large: Genotyping of 300 to 450 donors showed that approximately 83% belonged to the Caucasian-associated ancestry cluster. Study-level results: Evidence from a later analysis indicated that most CMV-associated TCR beta chains looked HLA-restricted.

The sequence derives from a female donor in good health and CMV-seropositive. Sequenced material: PBMCs.

CDR3 coding DNA: TGTGCCAGCAGCCCGACAGGGGGGGGCGGGGAGCTGTTTTTT. Translation gives CASSPTGGGGELFF. The chain uses TRBV7-6 and TRBJ2-2, with TRBD1 matching over 9 bases. V lost 5 bases, J lost 7 bases, and 5 bases stayed unmatched. The CDR3 is 14 residues long. Germline CDR1 reads SGHVS; CDR2 reads FNYEAQ.